The sequence of this T cell receptor (beta chain) was determined in a study of tumor and adjacent non-tumor tissue in lung cancer. RNA was extracted from bulk tissue without any cell sorting. This non-tumor lung sample came from over 3 cm beyond the tumor edge. The library came from three nested PCR rounds adapted from ARM-PCR protocols. TCRdb re-called the multiplex PCR reads through MiXCR, storing one row per CDR3 protein. This table holds 75,000 to 80,000 distinct CDR3 sequences, more than 65% found once. The CDR3 extends over 12 amino acids. V lost 2 bases, J lost 11 bases, and 9 bases lay in between. Germline V gene lookup returns CDR1 SGHNT and CDR2 YENEEA.

V gene TRBV11-3 combines with J gene TRBJ2-2; unclear D gene. Sequencing input: distant non-tumor lung tissue. This TCR came from a man between 65 and 80 years old with non-small cell lung cancer. The DNA of the CDR3 is TGTGCCAGCAGCTTAAGCTCAGGTGAGCTGTTTTTT. This codes for CASSLSSGELFF.